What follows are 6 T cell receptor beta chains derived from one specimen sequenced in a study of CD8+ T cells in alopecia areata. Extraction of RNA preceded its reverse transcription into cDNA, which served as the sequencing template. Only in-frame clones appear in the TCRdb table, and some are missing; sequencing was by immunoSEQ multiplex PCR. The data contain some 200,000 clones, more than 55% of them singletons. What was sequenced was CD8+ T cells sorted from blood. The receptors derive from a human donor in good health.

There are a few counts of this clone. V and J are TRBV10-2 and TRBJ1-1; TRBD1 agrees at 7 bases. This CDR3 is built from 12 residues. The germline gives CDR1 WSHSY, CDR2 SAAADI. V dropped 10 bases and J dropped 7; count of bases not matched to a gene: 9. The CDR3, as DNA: TGCGCCATTAGTCCTCCAGGGGGTGAAGCTTTCTTT. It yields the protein CAISPPGGEAFF.

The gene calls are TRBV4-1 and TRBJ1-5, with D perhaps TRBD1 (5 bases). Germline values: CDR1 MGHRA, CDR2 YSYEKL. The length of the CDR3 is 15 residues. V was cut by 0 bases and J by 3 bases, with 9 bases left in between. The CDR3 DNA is TGCGCCAGCAGCCAAGAGGGGCAGGACAATCAGCCCCAGCATTTT. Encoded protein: CASSQEGQDNQPQHF.

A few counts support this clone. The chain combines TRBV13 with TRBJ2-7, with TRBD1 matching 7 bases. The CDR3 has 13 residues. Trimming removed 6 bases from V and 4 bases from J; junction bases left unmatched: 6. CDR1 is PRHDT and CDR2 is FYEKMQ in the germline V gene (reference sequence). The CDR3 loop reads CASRSGTEYEQYF. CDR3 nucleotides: TGTGCCAGCAGGTCCGGGACAGAGTACGAGCAGTACTTC. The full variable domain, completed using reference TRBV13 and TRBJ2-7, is AAGVIQSPRHLIKEKRETATLKCYPIPRHDTVYWYQQGPGQDPQFLISFYEKMQSDKGSIPDRFSAQQFSDYHSELNMSSLELGDSALYFCASRSGTEYEQYFGPGTRLTVT.

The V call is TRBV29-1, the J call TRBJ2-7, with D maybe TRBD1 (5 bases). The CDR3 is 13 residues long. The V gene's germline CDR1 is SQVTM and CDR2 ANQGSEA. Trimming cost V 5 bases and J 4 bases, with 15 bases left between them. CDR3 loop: CSVMGPDVYEQYF. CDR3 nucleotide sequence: TGCAGCGTTATGGGGCCCGACGTATACGAGCAGTACTTC.

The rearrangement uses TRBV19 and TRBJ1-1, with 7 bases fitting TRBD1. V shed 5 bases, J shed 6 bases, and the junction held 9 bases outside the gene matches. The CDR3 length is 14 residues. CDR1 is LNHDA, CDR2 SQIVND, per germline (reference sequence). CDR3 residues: CASSRTGAPAEAFF. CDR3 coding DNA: TGTGCCAGTAGTCGCACAGGGGCCCCGGCTGAAGCTTTCTTT. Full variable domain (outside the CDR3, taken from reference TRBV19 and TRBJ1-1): DGGITQSPKYLFRKEGQNVTLSCEQNLNHDAMYWYRQDPGQGLRLIYYSQIVNDFQKGDIAEGYSVSREKKESFPLTVTSAQKNPTAFYLCASSRTGAPAEAFFGQGTRLTVV.

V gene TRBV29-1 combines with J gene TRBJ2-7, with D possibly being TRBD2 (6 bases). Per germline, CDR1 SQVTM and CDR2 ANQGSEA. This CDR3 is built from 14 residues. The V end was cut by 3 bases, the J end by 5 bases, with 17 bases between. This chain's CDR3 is CSVDGAGRRHEQYF. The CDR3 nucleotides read TGCAGCGTTGATGGGGCAGGGAGGCGCCACGAGCAGTACTTC.